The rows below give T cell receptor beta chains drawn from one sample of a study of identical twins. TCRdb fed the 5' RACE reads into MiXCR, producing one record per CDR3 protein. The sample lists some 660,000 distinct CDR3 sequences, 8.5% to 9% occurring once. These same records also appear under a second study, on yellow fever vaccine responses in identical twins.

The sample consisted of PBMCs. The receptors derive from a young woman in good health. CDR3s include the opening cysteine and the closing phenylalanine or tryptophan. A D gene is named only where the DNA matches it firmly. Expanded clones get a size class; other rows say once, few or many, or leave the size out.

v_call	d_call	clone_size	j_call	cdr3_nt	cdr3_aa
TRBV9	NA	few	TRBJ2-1	TGTGCCAGCAGCGTAGGGGGCCTTTCCTACAATGAGCAGTTCTTC	CASSVGGLSYNEQFF
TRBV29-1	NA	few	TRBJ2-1	TGCAGCGTTAGCATGTGGGGGCAGGAAAAAAATCGGCTAAACAATGAGCAGTTCTTC	CSVSMWGQEKNRLNNEQFF
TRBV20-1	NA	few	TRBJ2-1	TGCAGTGCTAGAGATCTACTTCCCGATGAGCAGTTCTTC	CSARDLLPDEQFF
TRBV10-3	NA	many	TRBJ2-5	TGTGCCACGGGCCTGGTTTCCCGCAACCAAGAGCCCCAGTACTTC	CATGLVSRNQEPQYF
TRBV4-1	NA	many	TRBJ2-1	TGCGCCAGCAGCCTCGAAGCGGTCCATGAGCAGTTCTTC	CASSLEAVHEQFF
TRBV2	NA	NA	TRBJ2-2	TGTGCCAGCGCCTATCGGGGGCAGGGTATCGTCGGGGAGCTGTTTTTT	CASAYRGQGIVGELFF
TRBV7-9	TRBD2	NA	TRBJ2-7	TGTGCCAGCAGCTTAGCTTCCGAGCGGGGGGCGTACGAGCAGTACTTC	CASSLASERGAYEQYF
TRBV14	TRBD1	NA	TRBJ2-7	TGTGCCAGCAGCCTCACCGGGACAGGACCCTACGAGCAGTACTTC	CASSLTGTGPYEQYF
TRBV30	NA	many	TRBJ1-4	TGTGCCTTAAGCCCGAAGGATGATGAAAAACTGTTTTTT	CALSPKDDEKLFF
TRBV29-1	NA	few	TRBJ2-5	TGCAGCGTTGGTCCCGAAGAGACCCAGTACTTC	CSVGPEETQYF